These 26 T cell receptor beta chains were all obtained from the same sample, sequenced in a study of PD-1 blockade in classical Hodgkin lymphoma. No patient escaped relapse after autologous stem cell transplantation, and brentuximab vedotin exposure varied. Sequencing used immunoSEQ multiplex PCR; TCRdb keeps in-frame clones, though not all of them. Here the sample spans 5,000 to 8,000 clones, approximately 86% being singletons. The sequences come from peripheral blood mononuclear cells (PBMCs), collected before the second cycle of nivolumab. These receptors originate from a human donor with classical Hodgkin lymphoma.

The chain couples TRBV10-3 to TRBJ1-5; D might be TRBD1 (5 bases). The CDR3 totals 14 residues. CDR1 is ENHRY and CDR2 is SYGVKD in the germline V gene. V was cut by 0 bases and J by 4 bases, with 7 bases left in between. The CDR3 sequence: CAISESNRNQPQHF. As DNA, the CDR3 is TGTGCCATCAGTGAGTCGAACAGGAATCAGCCCCAGCATTTT.

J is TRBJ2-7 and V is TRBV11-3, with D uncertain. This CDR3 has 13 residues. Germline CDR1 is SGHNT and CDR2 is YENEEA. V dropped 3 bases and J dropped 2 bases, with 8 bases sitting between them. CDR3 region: CASSLGRTYEQYV. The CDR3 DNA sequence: TGTGCCAGCAGCTTGGGCCGAACCTACGAGCAGTACGTC.

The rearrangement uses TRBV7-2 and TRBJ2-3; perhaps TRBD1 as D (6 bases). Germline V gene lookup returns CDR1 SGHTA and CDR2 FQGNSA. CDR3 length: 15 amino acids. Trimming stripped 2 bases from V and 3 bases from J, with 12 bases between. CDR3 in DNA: TGTGCCAGCAGCTTACCCATTACAGGGACAGATACGCAGTATTTT. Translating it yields CASSLPITGTDTQYF. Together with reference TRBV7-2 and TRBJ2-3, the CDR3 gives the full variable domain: GAGVSQSPSNKVTEKGKDVELRCDPISGHTALYWYRQSLGQGLEFLIYFQGNSAPDKSGLPSDRFSAERTGGSVSTLTIQRTQQEDSAVYLCASSLPITGTDTQYFGPGTRLTVL.

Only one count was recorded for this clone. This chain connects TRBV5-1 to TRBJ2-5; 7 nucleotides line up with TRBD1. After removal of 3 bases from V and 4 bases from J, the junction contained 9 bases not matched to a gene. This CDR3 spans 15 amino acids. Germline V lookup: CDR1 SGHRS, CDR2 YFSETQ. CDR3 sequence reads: CASSSVIRDRETQYF. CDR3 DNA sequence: TGCGCCAGCAGCTCCGTTATTAGGGACAGAGAGACCCAGTACTTC.

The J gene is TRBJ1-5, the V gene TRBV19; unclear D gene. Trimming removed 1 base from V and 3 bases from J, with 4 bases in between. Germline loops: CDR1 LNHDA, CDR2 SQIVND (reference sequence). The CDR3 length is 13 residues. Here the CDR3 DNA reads TGTGCCAGTAGTATAGGTGTCAATCAGCCCCAGCATTTT. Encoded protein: CASSIGVNQPQHF.

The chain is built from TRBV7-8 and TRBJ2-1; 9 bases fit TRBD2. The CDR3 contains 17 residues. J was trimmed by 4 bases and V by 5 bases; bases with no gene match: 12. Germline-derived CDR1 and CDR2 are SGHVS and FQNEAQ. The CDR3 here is CASSLDLGLAKYNEQFF. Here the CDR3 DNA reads TGTGCCAGCAGCCTTGACCTCGGACTAGCGAAATACAATGAGCAGTTCTTC.

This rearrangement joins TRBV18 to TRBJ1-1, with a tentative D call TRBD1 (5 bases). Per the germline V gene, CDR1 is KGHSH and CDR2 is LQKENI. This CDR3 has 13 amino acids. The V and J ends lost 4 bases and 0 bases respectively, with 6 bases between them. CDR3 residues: CASSQGLNTEAFF. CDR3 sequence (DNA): TGTGCCAGCTCACAGGGGTTGAACACTGAAGCTTTCTTT. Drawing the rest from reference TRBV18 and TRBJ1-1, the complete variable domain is NAGVMQNPRHLVRRRGQEARLRCSPMKGHSHVYWYRQLPEEGLKFMVYLQKENIIDESGMPKERFSAEFPKEGPSILRIQQVVRGDSAAYFCASSQGLNTEAFFGQGTRLTVV.

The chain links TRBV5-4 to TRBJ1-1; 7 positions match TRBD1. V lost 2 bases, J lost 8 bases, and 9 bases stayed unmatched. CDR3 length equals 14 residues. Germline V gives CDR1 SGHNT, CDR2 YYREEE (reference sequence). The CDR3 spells CASSFAKGAPEAFF. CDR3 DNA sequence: TGTGCCAGCAGCTTCGCCAAGGGGGCACCGGAAGCTTTCTTT.

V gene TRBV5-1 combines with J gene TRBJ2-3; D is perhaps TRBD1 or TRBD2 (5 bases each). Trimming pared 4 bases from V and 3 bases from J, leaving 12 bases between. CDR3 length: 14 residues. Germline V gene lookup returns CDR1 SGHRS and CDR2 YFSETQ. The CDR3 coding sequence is TGCGCCAGCAGCGATAGAGGGGCGACAGATACGCAGTATTTT. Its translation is CASSDRGATDTQYF.

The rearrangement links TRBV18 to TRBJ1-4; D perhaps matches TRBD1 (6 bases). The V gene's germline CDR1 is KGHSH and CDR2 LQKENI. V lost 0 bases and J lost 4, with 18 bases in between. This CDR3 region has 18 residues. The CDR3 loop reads CASSPPVPRQALNEKLFF. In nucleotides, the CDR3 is TGTGCCAGCTCACCACCGGTACCTCGACAGGCTCTTAATGAAAAACTGTTTTTT. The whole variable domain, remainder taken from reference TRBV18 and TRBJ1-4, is NAGVMQNPRHLVRRRGQEARLRCSPMKGHSHVYWYRQLPEEGLKFMVYLQKENIIDESGMPKERFSAEFPKEGPSILRIQQVVRGDSAAYFCASSPPVPRQALNEKLFFGSGTQLSVL.

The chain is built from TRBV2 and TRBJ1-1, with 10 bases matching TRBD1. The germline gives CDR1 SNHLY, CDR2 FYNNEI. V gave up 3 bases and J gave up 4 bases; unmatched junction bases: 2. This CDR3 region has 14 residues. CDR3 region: CASSDRTGGTEAFF. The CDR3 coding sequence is TGTGCCAGCAGTGACCGGACAGGGGGCACTGAAGCTTTCTTT. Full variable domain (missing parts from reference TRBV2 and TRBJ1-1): EPEVTQTPSHQVTQMGQEVILRCVPISNHLYFYWYRQILGQKVEFLVSFYNNEISEKSEIFDDQFSVERPDGSNFTLKIRSTKLEDSAMYFCASSDRTGGTEAFFGQGTRLTVV.

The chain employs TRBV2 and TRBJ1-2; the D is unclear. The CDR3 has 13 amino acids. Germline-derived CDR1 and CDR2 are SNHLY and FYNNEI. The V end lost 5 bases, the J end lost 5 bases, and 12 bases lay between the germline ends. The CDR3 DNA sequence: TGTGCCAGCAGTTCCGAAGGCGGGTATGGCTACACCTTC. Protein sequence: CASSSEGGYGYTF.

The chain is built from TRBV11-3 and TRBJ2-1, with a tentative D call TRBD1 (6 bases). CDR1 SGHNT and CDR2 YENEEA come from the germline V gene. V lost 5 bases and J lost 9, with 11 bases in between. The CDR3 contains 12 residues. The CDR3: CASSPRRGEQFF. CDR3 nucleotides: TGTGCCAGCAGCCCCCGCAGGGGTGAGCAGTTCTTC.

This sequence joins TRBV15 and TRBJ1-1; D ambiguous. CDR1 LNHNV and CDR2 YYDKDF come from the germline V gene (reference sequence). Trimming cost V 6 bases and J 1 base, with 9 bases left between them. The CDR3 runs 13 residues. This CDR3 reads CATRLTPNTEAFF. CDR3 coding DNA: TGTGCCACCAGGCTGACGCCGAACACTGAAGCTTTCTTT. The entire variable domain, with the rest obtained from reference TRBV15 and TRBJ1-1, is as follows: DAMVIQNPRYQVTQFGKPVTLSCSQTLNHNVMYWYQQKSSQAPKLLFHYYDKDFNNEADTPDNFQSRRPNTSFCFLDIRSPGLGDTAMYLCATRLTPNTEAFFGQGTRLTVV.

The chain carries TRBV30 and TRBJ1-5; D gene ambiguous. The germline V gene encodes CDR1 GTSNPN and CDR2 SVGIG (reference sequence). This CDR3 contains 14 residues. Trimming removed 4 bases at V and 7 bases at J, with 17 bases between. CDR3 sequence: CAWTRKGGWQPQHF. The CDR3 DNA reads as TGTGCCTGGACCCGAAAGGGAGGTTGGCAGCCCCAGCATTTT.

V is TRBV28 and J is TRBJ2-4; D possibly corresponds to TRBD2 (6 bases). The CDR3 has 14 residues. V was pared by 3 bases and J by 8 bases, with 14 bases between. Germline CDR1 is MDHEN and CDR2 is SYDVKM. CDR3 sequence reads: CASSFTGGLDIQYF. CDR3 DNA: TGTGCCAGCAGTTTTACCGGGGGACTTGACATTCAGTACTTC. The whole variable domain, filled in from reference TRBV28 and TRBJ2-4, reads DVKVTQSSRYLVKRTGEKVFLECVQDMDHENMFWYRQDPGLGLRLIYFSYDVKMKEKGDIPEGYSVSREKKERFSLILESASTNQTSMYLCASSFTGGLDIQYFGAGTRLSVL.

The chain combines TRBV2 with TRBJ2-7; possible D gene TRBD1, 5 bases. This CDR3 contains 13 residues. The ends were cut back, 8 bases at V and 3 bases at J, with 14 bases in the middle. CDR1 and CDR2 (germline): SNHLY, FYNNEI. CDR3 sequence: CASVRGTDYEQYV. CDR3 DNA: TGTGCCAGCGTAAGGGGAACCGACTACGAGCAGTACGTC.

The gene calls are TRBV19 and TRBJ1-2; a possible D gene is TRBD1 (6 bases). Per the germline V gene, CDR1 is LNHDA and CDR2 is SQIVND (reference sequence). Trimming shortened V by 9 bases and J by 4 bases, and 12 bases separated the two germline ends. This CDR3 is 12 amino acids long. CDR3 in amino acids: CARGRTAYGYTF. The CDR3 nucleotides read TGTGCCAGAGGTCGGACAGCCTATGGCTACACCTTC.

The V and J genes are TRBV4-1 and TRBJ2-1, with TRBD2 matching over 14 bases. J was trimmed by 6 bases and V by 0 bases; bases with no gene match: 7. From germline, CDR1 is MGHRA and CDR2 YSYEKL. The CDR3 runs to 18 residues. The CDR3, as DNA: TGCGCCAGCAGCCAAGATCGAAGACTAGCGGGAGGGAGCAATGAGCAGTTCTTC. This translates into CASSQDRRLAGGSNEQFF.

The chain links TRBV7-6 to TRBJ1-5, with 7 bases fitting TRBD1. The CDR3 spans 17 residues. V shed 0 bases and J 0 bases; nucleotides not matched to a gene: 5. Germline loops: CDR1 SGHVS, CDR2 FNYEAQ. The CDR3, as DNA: TGTGCCAGCAGCTTAGCGCCGGGACAGTTTAGCAATCAGCCCCAGCATTTT. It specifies CASSLAPGQFSNQPQHF.

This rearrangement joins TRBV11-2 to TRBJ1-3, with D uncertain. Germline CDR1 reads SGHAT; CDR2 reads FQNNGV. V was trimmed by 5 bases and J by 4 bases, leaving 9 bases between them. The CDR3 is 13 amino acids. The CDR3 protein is CASSVLTGNTIYF. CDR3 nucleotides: TGTGCCAGCAGCGTTTTGACCGGAAACACCATATATTTT.

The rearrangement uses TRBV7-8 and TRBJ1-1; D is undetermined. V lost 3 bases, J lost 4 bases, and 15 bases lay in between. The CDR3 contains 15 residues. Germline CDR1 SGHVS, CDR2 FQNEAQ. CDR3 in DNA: TGTGCCAGCAGCTTCAGGATCGACGTGGGCACTGAAGCTTTCTTT. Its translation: CASSFRIDVGTEAFF. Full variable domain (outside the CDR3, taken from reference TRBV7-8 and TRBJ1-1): GAGVSQSPRYKVAKRGQDVALRCDPISGHVSLFWYQQALGQGPEFLTYFQNEAQLDKSGLPSDRFFAERPEGSVSTLKIQRTQQEDSAVYLCASSFRIDVGTEAFFGQGTRLTVV.

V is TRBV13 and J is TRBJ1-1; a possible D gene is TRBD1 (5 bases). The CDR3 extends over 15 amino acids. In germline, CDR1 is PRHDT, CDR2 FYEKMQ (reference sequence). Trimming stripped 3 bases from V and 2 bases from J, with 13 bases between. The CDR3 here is CASSLLGRGNTEAFF. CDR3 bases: TGTGCCAGCAGCTTGCTGGGGAGGGGTAACACTGAAGCTTTCTTT.

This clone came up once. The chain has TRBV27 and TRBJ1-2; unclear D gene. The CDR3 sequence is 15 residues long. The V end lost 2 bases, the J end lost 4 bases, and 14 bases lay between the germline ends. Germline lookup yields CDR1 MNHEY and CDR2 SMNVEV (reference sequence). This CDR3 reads CASSLGKGSIYGYTF. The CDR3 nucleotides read TGTGCCAGCAGTTTAGGGAAAGGGAGTATCTATGGCTACACCTTC.

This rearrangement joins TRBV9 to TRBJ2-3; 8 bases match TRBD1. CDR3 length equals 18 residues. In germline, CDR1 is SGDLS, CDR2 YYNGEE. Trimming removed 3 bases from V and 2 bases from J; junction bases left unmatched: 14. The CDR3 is CASSGAGTGAQYTDTQYF. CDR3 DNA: TGTGCCAGCAGCGGCGCCGGGACAGGCGCACAATACACAGATACGCAGTATTTT. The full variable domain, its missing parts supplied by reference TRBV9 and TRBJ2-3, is DSGVTQTPKHLITATGQRVTLRCSPRSGDLSVYWYQQSLDQGLQFLIQYYNGEERAKGNILERFSAQQFPDLHSELNLSSLELGDSALYFCASSGAGTGAQYTDTQYFGPGTRLTVL.

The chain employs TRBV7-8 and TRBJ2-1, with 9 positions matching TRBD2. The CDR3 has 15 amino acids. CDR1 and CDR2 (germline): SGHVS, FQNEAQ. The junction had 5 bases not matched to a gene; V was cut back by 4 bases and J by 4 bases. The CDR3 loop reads CASSSSGGTYNEQFF. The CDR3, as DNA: TGTGCCAGCAGCTCGAGCGGGGGGACTTACAATGAGCAGTTCTTC.